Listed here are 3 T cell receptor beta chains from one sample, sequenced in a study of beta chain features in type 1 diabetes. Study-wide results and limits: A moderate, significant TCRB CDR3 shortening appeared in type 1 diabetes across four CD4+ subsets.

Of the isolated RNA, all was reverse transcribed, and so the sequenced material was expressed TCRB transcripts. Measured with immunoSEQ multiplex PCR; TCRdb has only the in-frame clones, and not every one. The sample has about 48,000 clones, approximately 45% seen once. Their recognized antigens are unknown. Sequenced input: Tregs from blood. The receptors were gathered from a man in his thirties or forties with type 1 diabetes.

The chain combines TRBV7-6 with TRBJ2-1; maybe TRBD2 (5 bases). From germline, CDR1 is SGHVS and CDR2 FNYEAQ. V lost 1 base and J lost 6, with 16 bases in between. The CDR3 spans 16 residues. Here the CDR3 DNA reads TGTGCCAGCAGCTTAGTTGGGGAGTCACGAGCCAATGAGCAGTTCTTC. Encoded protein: CASSLVGESRANEQFF.

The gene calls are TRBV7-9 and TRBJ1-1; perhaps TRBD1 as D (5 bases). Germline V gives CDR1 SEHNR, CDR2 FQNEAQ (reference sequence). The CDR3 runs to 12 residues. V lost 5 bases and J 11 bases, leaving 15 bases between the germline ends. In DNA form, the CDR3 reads TGTGCCAGCAGCCCGGGGGATCTCGGTGCTTTCTTT. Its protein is CASSPGDLGAFF.

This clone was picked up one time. CDR3 coding DNA: TGCGCCAGCAGCTTGAGGACCGGGACTAGCGGGAGTGGGGAGCAGTTCTTC. Translated: CASSLRTGTSGSGEQFF. The chain employs TRBV5-1 and TRBJ2-1; 14 bases line up with TRBD2. The J segment lost 10 bases and the V segment lost 1 base, leaving 10 bases of the junction unmatched. The CDR3 loop spans 17 amino acids. Germline lookup yields CDR1 SGHRS and CDR2 YFSETQ.